This TCR beta chain emerged from a study of cytomegalovirus exposure and HLA in healthy donors. Study overall: Among the 300 to 500 donors who were genotyped, around 77% fell in the genetic ancestry cluster that is associated with self-reported Caucasian donors. The study, taken as a whole, reports: The study recorded some 160 TCR beta chains that were cytomegalovirus-associated.

Germline CDR1 is SGHTA and CDR2 is FQGNSA. This CDR3 contains 16 residues. With V trimmed by 0 bases and J by 5 bases, 7 bases remained unmatched. The PCR had 60 Vbeta and 13 Jbeta primers. In the original analysis: In a later analysis, approximately 80 million unique TCR beta chains included roughly 11 million shared by two or more donors. Assay used: immunoSEQ multiplex PCR; TCRdb lists only in-frame clones, some missing. The DNA was the basis for D and trimming; V, J and clone size are from that table. This repertoire shows approximately 110,000 clones, roughly 74% found once; its top ten account for about 4%. Donors showed nominal health when sampled, although they likely had unrecorded immune exposures. Remarks on this clone: Its antigen remains unknown.

This chain connects TRBV7-2 to TRBJ2-1; 7 nucleotides align to TRBD2. This clonotype was obtained from a woman aged 45-59 years in good health and CMV-seropositive. The sample comprised PBMCs. Written as DNA, the CDR3 is TGTGCCAGCAGCTTAGCATACAGCGGGGCCAACAATGAGCAGTTCTTC. It codes for CASSLAYSGANNEQFF.